The 25 T cell receptor beta chains given below trace back to one sample, sequenced in a study of identical twins. A single record per CDR3 protein comes from TCRdb applying MiXCR to the 5' RACE reads. This table has hundreds of thousands of distinct CDR3 sequences, approximately 25% appearing once. A further study also used this sample, focusing on T cells expressing NK-cell markers.

Sequenced: CD4+ T cells sorted from blood. Receptor source: a woman between 18 and 29 years old in good health.

This clonotype has at least ten counts. DNA of the CDR3: TGCAGTGCTAGAATCGCTAGCGGAGACCAAGAGACCCAGTACTTC. Amino acids: CSARIASGDQETQYF. The rearrangement joins TRBV20-1 to TRBJ2-5; TRBD2 agrees at 7 bases. V shed 2 bases and J 0 bases; nucleotides not matched to a gene: 6. This CDR3 comprises 15 residues. Germline V gene data show CDR1 as DFQATT and CDR2 as SNEGSKA (reference sequence).

This clonotype was picked up one time. The chain is built from TRBV24-1 and TRBJ2-5; 7 bases align to TRBD2. J was trimmed by 5 bases and V by 4 bases; bases with no gene match: 9. CDR3 length: 15 residues. Per germline, CDR1 KGHDR and CDR2 SFDVKD. CDR3 protein: CATSDPSAGGETQYF. CDR3 nucleotides: TGTGCCACCAGTGACCCTAGCGCCGGGGGGGAGACCCAGTACTTC.

This clonotype appeared a few times. The V gene is TRBV5-6, the J gene TRBJ2-1; TRBD1 or TRBD2 may be the D gene (5 bases each). Germline V gives CDR1 SGHDT, CDR2 YYEEEE. Trimming pared 4 bases from V and 4 bases from J, leaving 15 bases between. The CDR3 is made up of 15 amino acids. The CDR3, as DNA: TGTGCCAGCAGCCGGGGCGGACTGACGTACAATGAGCAGTTCTTC. It translates to CASSRGGLTYNEQFF.

This chain joins TRBV30 and TRBJ2-6; D unresolved. The CDR3 has 14 amino acids. Trimming removed 1 base from V and 2 bases from J, with 6 bases in between. The V gene's germline CDR1 is GTSNPN and CDR2 SVGIG (reference sequence). The CDR3 coding sequence is TGTGCCTGGAGTGAGATGGCTGGGGCCAACGTCCTGACTTTC. This encodes CAWSEMAGANVLTF.

This clonotype appeared many times. V and J are TRBV3-1 and TRBJ2-2, with D unclear. V was shortened by 0 bases and J by 0 bases, with 11 bases between the two germline ends. Germline CDR1 is LGHDT and CDR2 is YNNKEL (reference sequence). CDR3 length: 17 amino acids. The CDR3 here is CASSQDLTESNTGELFF. The CDR3 nucleotides are TGTGCCAGCAGCCAAGATCTCACGGAGTCGAACACCGGGGAGCTGTTTTTT.

The chain carries TRBV6-1 and TRBJ2-6; maybe TRBD1 (5 bases). The length of the CDR3 is 19 residues. The germline CDR1 and CDR2 sequences are MNHNS and SASEGT. V lost 5 bases and J 0 bases, leaving 20 bases between the germline ends. This CDR3 is CASSRGGQRLISGANVLTF. The CDR3 DNA follows: TGTGCCAGCAGTAGGGGTGGGCAGCGACTGATCTCTGGGGCCAACGTCCTGACTTTC.

The chain has TRBV12-3 or TRBV12-4 and TRBJ1-1; D unclear. The V gene lost 6 bases and the J gene lost 1 base, with 12 bases spanning the gap. The CDR3 contains 14 residues. The DNA of the CDR3 is TGTGCCAGCAGGTCGACTATGGCGAACACTGAAGCTTTCTTT. It specifies CASRSTMANTEAFF.

CDR3 sequence reads: CASRQLAGVSYNEQFF. The CDR3 nucleotides read TGCGCCAGCAGACAGCTAGCGGGAGTATCCTACAATGAGCAGTTCTTC. The chain has TRBV5-1 and TRBJ2-1; 10 positions match TRBD2. The V segment lost 5 bases and the J segment 1 base; nucleotides outside the gene matches: 6. Germline V lookup: CDR1 SGHRS, CDR2 YFSETQ. The CDR3 has 16 residues.

The V call is TRBV9, the J call TRBJ2-1; unclear D gene. V lost 0 bases to trimming and J lost 0 bases, with 7 bases between them. Looked up from germline, CDR1 is SGDLS and CDR2 is YYNGEE. This CDR3 is built from 15 residues. Here the CDR3 reads CASSVERVSYNEQFF. In nucleotides, the CDR3 is TGTGCCAGCAGCGTAGAACGGGTCTCCTACAATGAGCAGTTCTTC.

The chain links TRBV24-1 to TRBJ2-1; D is uncertain. Germline loops: CDR1 KGHDR, CDR2 SFDVKD. CDR3 size: 16 residues. V shed 3 bases and J shed 6 bases, with 17 bases lying between them. CDR3 in amino acids: CATSDRWARSGNEQFF. In DNA form, the CDR3 reads TGTGCCACCAGTGATCGTTGGGCCAGGTCTGGCAATGAGCAGTTCTTC.

In this sample, this clonotype turned up once. This chain uses TRBV12-3 or TRBV12-4 with TRBJ2-7; D gene ambiguous. V lost 7 bases to trimming and J lost 5 bases, with 15 bases between them. The CDR3 runs 13 residues. The CDR3 DNA reads TGTGCCAGCACGCGGAGAACCGGTCACGAGCAGTACTTC. This translates into CASTRRTGHEQYF.

The chain employs TRBV20-1 and TRBJ2-5; 9 bases are shared with TRBD2. After removal of 4 bases from V and 5 bases from J, the junction contained 14 bases not matched to a gene. This CDR3 has 16 residues. The germline V gene has CDR1 DFQATT and CDR2 SNEGSKA (reference sequence). CDR3 sequence (DNA): TGCAGTGCTACTAGACTAGCGGTGAGATCCAAGGAGACCCAGTACTTC. It is translated as CSATRLAVRSKETQYF.

The sample holds a few counts of this clonotype. This chain joins TRBV20-1 and TRBJ2-5, with TRBD2 identical over 9 bases. The CDR3 sequence is 15 residues long. V dropped 0 bases and J dropped 5; count of bases not matched to a gene: 7. In germline, CDR1 is DFQATT, CDR2 SNEGSKA (reference sequence). CDR3 loop: CSARDPASGDETQYF. CDR3 bases: TGCAGTGCTAGAGATCCGGCTAGCGGGGATGAGACCCAGTACTTC.

This rearrangement joins TRBV7-2 to TRBJ2-6; perhaps TRBD2 as D (6 bases). The germline V gene encodes CDR1 SGHTA and CDR2 FQGNSA. The CDR3 is 17 amino acids. The V end was cut by 5 bases, the J end by 2 bases, with 16 bases between. This CDR3 is CASSLLTREAGANVLTF. The CDR3 bases are TGTGCCAGCAGCCTCTTAACGAGGGAGGCTGGGGCCAACGTCCTGACTTTC. Looking up the rest from reference TRBV7-2 and TRBJ2-6 gives the full variable domain: GAGVSQSPSNKVTEKGKDVELRCDPISGHTALYWYRQSLGQGLEFLIYFQGNSAPDKSGLPSDRFSAERTGGSVSTLTIQRTQQEDSAVYLCASSLLTREAGANVLTFGAGSRLTVL.

The CDR3 is CASSLSSGKKFF. Here the CDR3 DNA reads TGTGCCAGCAGTTTGAGCTCAGGTAAAAAGTTCTTC. The chain employs TRBV12-3 or TRBV12-4 and TRBJ2-1; D ambiguous. The CDR3 totals 12 residues. V lost 3 bases to trimming and J lost 14 bases, with 14 bases between them.

This chain connects TRBV12-5 to TRBJ2-7, with D unclear. The CDR3 runs to 12 residues. Trimming removed 1 base from V and 9 bases from J, with 10 bases in between. Looked up from germline, CDR1 is LGHNT and CDR2 is FRNRAP. CDR3 nucleotides: TGTGCTAGTGGTTTGGCCCTGTCGAGGCAGTACTTC. Protein product: CASGLALSRQYF.

This clonotype turned up a few times. The rearrangement links TRBV18 to TRBJ2-2, with 8 positions matching TRBD1. The CDR3 sequence is 16 residues long. The germline gives CDR1 KGHSH, CDR2 LQKENI. V lost 0 bases, J lost 1 base, and 1 base stayed unmatched. CDR3 nucleotides: TGTGCCAGCTCACCACCCGGGACAGGGAACACCGGGGAGCTGTTTTTT. Residues: CASSPPGTGNTGELFF. Using reference TRBV18 and TRBJ2-2 for the parts outside the CDR3, the full variable domain is NAGVMQNPRHLVRRRGQEARLRCSPMKGHSHVYWYRQLPEEGLKFMVYLQKENIIDESGMPKERFSAEFPKEGPSILRIQQVVRGDSAAYFCASSPPGTGNTGELFFGEGSRLTVL.

The rearrangement joins TRBV6-1 to TRBJ2-3; either TRBD1 or TRBD2 may supply D (5 bases each). There are 15 residues in the CDR3. With 7 bases removed from V and 0 bases from J, the gap between germline ends came to 14 bases. CDR1 is MNHNS, CDR2 SASEGT, per germline. The CDR3 sequence: CASMGERRSTDTQYF. Here the CDR3 DNA reads TGTGCCAGCATGGGGGAGAGACGGAGCACAGATACGCAGTATTTT.

In its sample, this clonotype was seen many times. The J gene is TRBJ2-1, the V gene TRBV29-1; possible D gene TRBD1, 6 bases. CDR3 length equals 15 residues. In germline, CDR1 is SQVTM, CDR2 ANQGSEA. V lost 6 bases and J 9 bases, leaving 24 bases between the germline ends. Written as DNA, the CDR3 is TGCAGCGTGTTTCAGGGGCAGAGAGTTGCGGGTGAGCAGTTCTTC. It encodes CSVFQGQRVAGEQFF.

This chain joins TRBV9 and TRBJ2-5, with 11 bases matching TRBD2. The J segment lost 5 bases and the V segment lost 2 bases, leaving 5 bases of the junction unmatched. Germline V gene sequence: CDR1 SGDLS, CDR2 YYNGEE. The CDR3 runs 15 residues. CDR3 in DNA: TGTGCCAGCAGCGTCTCTAGCGGGGGGTGGGAGACCCAGTACTTC. Encoded protein: CASSVSSGGWETQYF.

J is TRBJ2-4 and V is TRBV12-3 or TRBV12-4, with D uncertain. The CDR3 is 14 amino acids. Trimming shortened V by 5 bases and J by 2 bases, and 10 bases separated the two germline ends. The CDR3 bases are TGTGCCAGCAGTGCGGACGGTACCAAAAACATTCAGTACTTC. As protein: CASSADGTKNIQYF.

The genes are TRBV6-2 or TRBV6-3 and TRBJ2-2, with TRBD1 matching 9 bases. The CDR3 runs to 12 residues. V lost 9 bases, J lost 9 bases, and 5 bases stayed unmatched. Germline V gene data show CDR1 as MNHEY and CDR2 as SVGEGT. CDR3 sequence: CASSTGGRELFF. DNA of the CDR3: TGTGCCAGTTCCACAGGGGGCCGGGAGCTGTTTTTT.

In its sample, this clonotype was seen a few times. The V call is TRBV5-1, the J call TRBJ2-7; a weak D match, TRBD1 (6 bases). The length of the CDR3 is 15 residues. Trimming pared 3 bases from V and 6 bases from J, leaving 19 bases between. Germline values: CDR1 SGHRS, CDR2 YFSETQ. CDR3 nucleotide sequence: TGCGCCAGCAGCTCCAACGGGACAAAAAGGGTCGAGCAGTACTTC. Protein sequence: CASSSNGTKRVEQYF.

The sample holds a few counts of this clonotype. This chain links TRBV18 with TRBJ2-3; 12 bases match TRBD2. The CDR3 consists of 15 residues. J gave up 5 bases and V 1 base, and 1 base lay outside the gene matches. CDR1 and CDR2 from the germline V gene are KGHSH and LQKENI. CDR3 nucleotides: TGTGCCAGCTCACCACAGGGACTAGCGGGAGATACGCAGTATTTT. As protein: CASSPQGLAGDTQYF.

The V call is TRBV20-1, the J call TRBJ2-1; D is ambiguous. This CDR3 comprises 11 residues. In germline, CDR1 is DFQATT, CDR2 SNEGSKA (reference sequence). Trimming stripped 4 bases from V and 5 bases from J, with 6 bases between. The chain's CDR3 is CSATMNNEQFF. CDR3 DNA: TGCAGTGCTACAATGAACAATGAGCAGTTCTTC.